The TCR beta chain described here comes from a study of T-cell memory formation after mild COVID-19. The CDR3 is 16 residues long. V dropped 2 bases and J dropped 5 bases, with 18 bases sitting between them. CDR1 SEHNR and CDR2 FQNEAQ come from the germline V gene (reference sequence). Sample barcodes and UMIs were carried by the TCR alpha and TCR beta cDNA libraries that 5'RACE generated with constant-segment primers. TCRdb ran MiXCR on the 5' RACE reads and lists one entry per CDR3 protein. The sample holds around 510,000 distinct CDR3 sequences; about 20% are singletons and the top ten take around 9.2%. In this sample, this clonotype turned up a few times.

What was sequenced was PBMCs or a T cell subset sorted from them (not recorded which). The clonotype comes from an adult woman who had mild COVID-19 (a few samples of this study predate the infection). Cell type and time point are not known. V and J are TRBV7-9 and TRBJ2-5, with a weak D call TRBD1 (6 bases). The CDR3 sequence: CASSLTRTAQRETQYF. DNA for the CDR3: TGTGCCAGCAGCTTAACCCGGACAGCGCAGAGGGAGACCCAGTACTTC.